There are many counts of the clone carrying this T cell receptor (beta chain). Its antigen is unidentified. The sample belongs to a study of spatial heterogeneity in lung cancer. Study outcomes and limitations: Tracking of tumor mutation counts was seen in expanded intratumoral alpha and beta TCR counts.

TCRdb itself ran the 5' RACE reads through MiXCR, one entry per CDR3 protein. The table records tens of thousands of distinct CDR3 sequences, around 6% of them present only once. With 4 bases clipped from V and 3 bases from J, the junction kept 5 bases outside the gene matches. The germline CDR1 and CDR2 sequences are SGHNT and YYREEE (reference sequence). The CDR3 is 14 amino acids. Stated time point: sample taken at primary tumor resection. Tumor, nontumor lung or frozen PBMC supplied whole RNA that was sequenced unsorted. The material sequenced was lung tumor tissue, taken at surgery. The TCR was taken from a male donor with early-stage non-small cell lung cancer. The chain is built from TRBV5-4 and TRBJ2-7; 9 nucleotides align to TRBD2. CDR3 region: CASSPGTSSYEQYF. Written as DNA, the CDR3 is TGTGCCAGCAGCCCCGGGACTAGCAGCTACGAGCAGTACTTC.